This T cell receptor beta chain is drawn from a study of identical twins. General observations from the study: For out-of-frame beta sequences, excess twin sharing was weaker.

In regard to this clonotype: The antigen is unknown.

TCRdb itself ran the 5' RACE reads through MiXCR, one entry per CDR3 protein. The repertoire holds 690,000 or so distinct CDR3 sequences, with under 9% as singletons. Germline V gene lookup returns CDR1 DFQATT and CDR2 SNEGSKA (reference sequence). There are 14 residues in the CDR3. V gave up 0 bases and J gave up 7 bases; unmatched junction bases: 5. The same data also contributed to another study, on yellow fever vaccine responses in identical twins.

The V call is TRBV20-1, the J call TRBJ2-2; TRBD2 aligns across 7 bases. This TCR came from a woman aged 18-30 years in good health. Sequencing used PBMCs. Written as DNA, the CDR3 is TGCAGTGCTAGAGATCTCGGGGGGAGCGGGGAGCTGTTTTTT. Residues: CSARDLGGSGELFF.